These T cell receptor beta chains were read from a single sample in a study of regulatory T cells in long-lasting Graves disease. TCRdb analysed the multiplex PCR reads with MiXCR anew, one entry per CDR3 protein. The sample includes roughly 560,000 distinct CDR3 sequences, around 12% seen only once; the top ten take 8% to 10%. The same data also went into a second study, on T cells in Graves' hyperthyroidism and ophthalmopathy.

The material sequenced was peripheral blood mononuclear cells (PBMCs), taken at new diagnosis, from a patient treated with antithyroid drugs. The receptors were gathered from a woman aged 30 to 39 with Graves disease. The CDR3 runs from the conserved cysteine through the conserved F or W. The order of the fields is clone size, CDR3 length, D gene, J gene, V gene, CDR3 protein, CDR3 DNA. The D gene is left open where the match is weak. The listing skips clone size in some rows; elsewhere it reads once, few, many or a size class.

. | 19 | TRBD2 | TRBJ2-3 | TRBV12-3/TRBV12-4 | CASSLGIAGTGPHTDTQYF | TGTGCCAGCAGTTTAGGGATAGCGGGGACTGGGCCCCACACAGATACGCAGTATTTT
many | 14 | TRBD1 | TRBJ1-2 | TRBV5-6 | CASSDRTGTRGYTF | TGTGCCAGCAGCGACCGGACAGGGACGAGGGGCTACACCTTC
. | 14 | . | TRBJ1-1 | TRBV7-9 | CASSPVGGRAEAFF | TGTGCCAGCAGCCCGGTAGGGGGGCGAGCTGAAGCTTTCTTT
many | 16 | . | TRBJ2-7 | TRBV19 | CASSQNIGPDDYEQYF | TGTGCCAGTAGTCAAAATATAGGCCCAGATGACTACGAGCAGTACTTC
few | 15 | . | TRBJ2-1 | TRBV9 | CASSPPPSSYNEQFF | TGTGCCAGCAGCCCCCCCCCAAGCTCCTACAATGAGCAGTTCTTC
many | 13 | . | TRBJ2-1 | TRBV20-1 | CSAGGYSYNEQFF | TGCAGTGCCGGAGGCTACTCCTACAATGAGCAGTTCTTC
few | 16 | TRBD1 | TRBJ1-6 | TRBV6-1 | CASMIGTGVNNSPLHF | TGTGCCAGCATGATTGGAACAGGGGTCAATAATTCACCCCTCCACTTT
many | 14 | . | TRBJ2-3 | TRBV18 | CASSPTGEGDTQYF | TGTGCCAGCTCACCAACGGGGGAAGGAGATACGCAGTATTTT
many | 16 | TRBD1 | TRBJ2-4 | TRBV11-3 | CASSLRQGGVVNIQYF | TGTGCCAGCAGCCTTAGACAGGGGGGGGTCGTTAACATTCAGTACTTC
many | 17 | TRBD2 | TRBJ2-3 | TRBV2 | CASRGPGGANLTDTQYF | TGTGCCAGCAGGGGGCCGGGGGGGGCTAATCTCACAGATACGCAGTATTTT
few | 15 | TRBD1 | TRBJ1-5 | TRBV4-1 | CASSQDGAGGQPQHF | TGCGCCAGCAGCCAAGATGGGGCAGGGGGGCAGCCCCAGCATTTT
. | 14 | . | TRBJ2-1 | TRBV7-2 | CASSPDRGWQQQFF | TGTGCCAGCAGCCCTGACCGCGGATGGCAACAGCAGTTCTTC
many | 19 | . | TRBJ2-2 | TRBV12-3/TRBV12-4 | CASSFPPVSEGRDTGELFF | TGTGCCAGCAGTTTCCCCCCCGTTTCCGAAGGGCGCGACACCGGGGAGCTGTTTTTT
many | 15 | . | TRBJ2-3 | TRBV10-3 | CAISEYAQLGDTQYF | TGTGCCATCAGTGAGTACGCCCAACTTGGAGATACGCAGTATTTT
many | 20 | TRBD1 | TRBJ2-7 | TRBV11-2 | CASSLGTFLGEQGSSYEQYF | TGTGCCAGCAGCTTAGGGACCTTTTTAGGGGAACAGGGGTCGTCCTACGAGCAGTACTTC
many | 12 | . | TRBJ1-1 | TRBV6-2/TRBV6-3 | CASSKLVAEAFF | TGTGCCAGCAGCAAACTAGTCGCTGAAGCTTTCTTT
many | 11 | . | TRBJ1-1 | TRBV28 | CASRQNTEAFF | TGTGCCAGCAGACAGAACACTGAAGCTTTCTTT
few | 16 | TRBD2 | TRBJ2-5 | TRBV10-1 | CASSQGLPSAGETQYF | TGCGCCAGCAGTCAGGGACTACCCTCAGCGGGGGAGACCCAGTACTTC
many | 15 | TRBD1 | TRBJ2-7 | TRBV12-5 | CASGTGVRSSYEQYF | TGTGCTAGTGGTACAGGGGTCCGGAGCTCCTACGAGCAGTACTTC